A selection of T cell receptor beta chains follows, all from one sample in a study of blood T cell repertoires in COVID-19. The table came from immunoSEQ multiplex PCR; TCRdb's copy has only in-frame clones and leaves some out. The sample lists fewer than 300,000 clones, roughly 91% seen once, with under 3% in the top ten. Specimen: PBMCs or T cells enriched from blood (not recorded which). These receptors came from a woman in her 40s with acute COVID-19. The CDR3 runs from the conserved cysteine through the conserved F or W. Each record gives: clone size, J gene, D gene, V gene, CDR3 protein, CDR3 DNA. The D gene is left open where the match is weak. The size entry is marked missing in some rows and otherwise reads once, few, many or a size class.

clone_size: -
j_call: TRBJ1-2
d_call: -
v_call: TRBV6-5
cdr3_aa: CASSYRGLTNYGYTF
cdr3_nt: TGTGCCAGCAGTTATAGGGGGTTAACTAACTATGGCTACACCTTC

clone_size: -
j_call: TRBJ1-3
d_call: TRBD1
v_call: TRBV10-3
cdr3_aa: CAISDYWEPGGPGNTIYF
cdr3_nt: TGTGCCATCAGTGACTACTGGGAACCAGGGGGGCCTGGAAACACCATATATTTT

clone_size: -
j_call: TRBJ2-7
d_call: -
v_call: TRBV28
cdr3_aa: CASSTPSYEQYF
cdr3_nt: TGTGCCAGCAGCACACCTTCCTACGAGCAGTACTTC

clone_size: -
j_call: TRBJ1-1
d_call: -
v_call: TRBV30
cdr3_aa: CAWSRGRANTEAFF
cdr3_nt: TGTGCCTGGAGTAGGGGCAGGGCGAACACTGAAGCTTTCTTT

clone_size: once
j_call: TRBJ2-5
d_call: TRBD2
v_call: TRBV5-6
cdr3_aa: CASSLALAGGAETQYF
cdr3_nt: TGTGCCAGCAGCTTGGCCCTAGCGGGGGGGGCAGAGACCCAGTACTTC

clone_size: -
j_call: TRBJ1-1
d_call: -
v_call: TRBV18
cdr3_aa: CASSQGLDTEAFF
cdr3_nt: TGTGCCAGCTCGCAGGGACTCGACACTGAAGCTTTCTTT

clone_size: -
j_call: TRBJ1-5
d_call: TRBD1
v_call: TRBV19
cdr3_aa: CASRDRELPNQPQHF
cdr3_nt: TGTGCCAGCAGGGACAGGGAGTTGCCAAATCAGCCCCAGCATTTT

clone_size: -
j_call: TRBJ2-1
d_call: TRBD1
v_call: TRBV24-1
cdr3_aa: CATKPGQGGSNEQFF
cdr3_nt: TGTGCCACCAAACCGGGACAGGGCGGGTCCAATGAGCAGTTCTTC

clone_size: -
j_call: TRBJ2-7
d_call: -
v_call: TRBV19
cdr3_aa: CASKLRSGANEQYF
cdr3_nt: TGTGCCAGTAAGTTGCGATCGGGAGCAAACGAGCAGTACTTC

clone_size: few
j_call: TRBJ2-1
d_call: -
v_call: TRBV28
cdr3_aa: CASSFFRGHEQFF
cdr3_nt: TGTGCCAGCAGTTTCTTCAGGGGCCATGAGCAGTTCTTC

clone_size: -
j_call: TRBJ2-7
d_call: -
v_call: TRBV28
cdr3_aa: CASSWAGPYEQYF
cdr3_nt: TGTGCCAGCAGTTGGGCGGGTCCCTACGAGCAGTACTTC

clone_size: -
j_call: TRBJ2-3
d_call: -
v_call: TRBV28
cdr3_aa: CASSLGRLLSTDTQYF
cdr3_nt: TGTGCCAGCAGTTTGGGCAGGCTCCTCAGCACAGATACGCAGTATTTT

clone_size: -
j_call: TRBJ2-5
d_call: TRBD2
v_call: TRBV10-3
cdr3_aa: CAISPTSGGRETQYF
cdr3_nt: TGTGCCATCAGCCCGACTAGCGGGGGACGAGAGACCCAGTACTTC

clone_size: -
j_call: TRBJ2-5
d_call: -
v_call: TRBV4-1
cdr3_aa: CASSQELEGSQETQYF
cdr3_nt: TGCGCCAGCAGCCAAGAGCTAGAGGGTTCTCAAGAGACCCAGTACTTC

clone_size: -
j_call: TRBJ1-1
d_call: -
v_call: TRBV10-1
cdr3_aa: CASSEGGRNLATPGAFF
cdr3_nt: TGCGCCAGCAGTGAGGGAGGGAGGAATCTAGCGACCCCAGGGGCTTTCTTT

clone_size: few
j_call: TRBJ1-2
d_call: -
v_call: TRBV28
cdr3_aa: CASSSKGDYGYTF
cdr3_nt: TGTGCCAGCAGTTCAAAAGGGGACTATGGCTACACCTTC

clone_size: -
j_call: TRBJ2-7
d_call: TRBD2
v_call: TRBV2
cdr3_aa: CASATSATYEQYF
cdr3_nt: TGTGCCAGCGCGACTAGCGCAACCTACGAGCAGTACTTC

clone_size: -
j_call: TRBJ2-7
d_call: -
v_call: TRBV7-2
cdr3_aa: CASSSHQNSGQYF
cdr3_nt: TGTGCCAGCAGCTCACACCAGAATTCGGGGCAGTACTTC

clone_size: -
j_call: TRBJ1-3
d_call: TRBD1
v_call: TRBV7-2
cdr3_aa: CASSRWGGTGYSGNTIYF
cdr3_nt: TGTGCCAGCAGCCGGTGGGGGGGGACAGGGTATTCTGGAAACACCATATATTTT

clone_size: -
j_call: TRBJ1-2
d_call: TRBD1
v_call: TRBV4-3
cdr3_aa: CASSQDRQGRGYTF
cdr3_nt: TGCGCCAGCAGCCAAGACAGACAGGGCCGTGGCTACACCTTC

clone_size: -
j_call: TRBJ2-7
d_call: -
v_call: TRBV6-1
cdr3_aa: CASSEVRGGYEQYF
cdr3_nt: TGTGCCAGCAGTGAAGTTCGAGGAGGGTACGAGCAGTACTTC

clone_size: -
j_call: TRBJ2-5
d_call: TRBD1
v_call: TRBV11-2
cdr3_aa: CASSFGRQGGRETQYF
cdr3_nt: TGTGCCAGCAGCTTCGGACGACAGGGGGGAAGAGAGACCCAGTACTTC

clone_size: -
j_call: TRBJ1-4
d_call: -
v_call: TRBV7-9
cdr3_aa: CASSQMTGSEKLFF
cdr3_nt: TGTGCCAGCAGCCAGATGACAGGATCTGAAAAACTGTTTTTT

clone_size: -
j_call: TRBJ1-3
d_call: -
v_call: TRBV23-1
cdr3_aa: CASRNRDTHQAGNTIYF
cdr3_nt: TGCGCCAGCAGAAACCGGGACACCCATCAAGCTGGAAACACCATATATTTT

clone_size: -
j_call: TRBJ1-1
d_call: TRBD1
v_call: TRBV2
cdr3_aa: CASSRPGQGGTEAFF
cdr3_nt: TGTGCCAGCAGTCGGCCGGGACAGGGGGGAACTGAAGCTTTCTTT

clone_size: -
j_call: TRBJ2-3
d_call: TRBD1
v_call: TRBV19
cdr3_aa: CASSHRGLSTDTQYF
cdr3_nt: TGTGCCAGTAGTCATAGGGGGCTTTCCACAGATACGCAGTATTTT

clone_size: -
j_call: TRBJ2-5
d_call: TRBD2
v_call: TRBV30
cdr3_aa: CAWNRGGAEETQYF
cdr3_nt: TGTGCCTGGAATCGCGGGGGGGCGGAAGAGACCCAGTACTTC

clone_size: -
j_call: TRBJ1-6
d_call: -
v_call: TRBV19
cdr3_aa: CASTFRQNNSPLHF
cdr3_nt: TGTGCCAGTACTTTCAGACAAAATAATTCACCCCTCCACTTT

clone_size: -
j_call: TRBJ1-2
d_call: -
v_call: TRBV4-1
cdr3_aa: CASSQDTRGYGYTF
cdr3_nt: TGCGCCAGCAGCCAAGATACAAGGGGCTATGGCTACACCTTC

clone_size: -
j_call: TRBJ2-7
d_call: -
v_call: TRBV12-3/TRBV12-4
cdr3_aa: CASSRETREQYF
cdr3_nt: TGTGCCAGCAGTCGGGAGACGAGGGAGCAGTACTTC

clone_size: -
j_call: TRBJ1-4
d_call: -
v_call: TRBV9
cdr3_aa: CASSVDRGGDEKLFF
cdr3_nt: TGTGCCAGCAGCGTAGATCGGGGTGGGGATGAAAAACTGTTTTTT

clone_size: -
j_call: TRBJ2-6
d_call: TRBD1
v_call: TRBV2
cdr3_aa: CASSPGTGMASGANVLTF
cdr3_nt: TGTGCCAGCAGTCCTGGGACAGGGATGGCGTCTGGGGCCAACGTCCTGACTTTC